The sequence of this TCR beta chain was determined in a study of T cell repertoires in cytomegalovirus infection. The overall study: Shared public TCR beta signatures pointed to both CMV infection and a matching HLA type. Overall study findings and caveats: Summed public TCR beta family frequency identified CMV carriers bearing the relevant HLA. Predominance within the ex vivo response was attributable to HLA-C-restricted CMV-specific TCR beta clonotypes.

A few counts support this clonotype. Its antigen is unidentified. Germline V gene sequence: CDR1 SNHLY, CDR2 FYNNEI. The length of the CDR3 is 11 residues. V was trimmed by 8 bases and J by 3 bases, leaving 8 bases between them. TCRdb re-analysed the reads in MiXCR, keeping a single row per CDR3 protein. The sample lists over 250,000 distinct CDR3 sequences, approximately 22% seen once, with approximately 19% in the top ten. This chain uses TRBV2 with TRBJ2-7; TRBD2 might be the D (5 bases). This specimen consisted of cultured PBMCs, obtained from culture after CMV antigen stimulation. This receptor was taken from a human donor in good health (CMV status not recorded). Some clones in this sample may be carry-over from other donors' samples. CDR3 coding DNA: TGTGCCAGCCTAGCTGACTACGAGCAGTACTTC. It is translated as CASLADYEQYF.